This T cell receptor (beta chain) stems from a study of regulatory T cells in long-lasting Graves disease. Study-level results: Repertoires from persistent disease leaned toward TRBV28, TRBJ1-2 and TRBJ2-5.

At least ten counts were recorded for this clonotype. Its target is not known. A junction boundary mismatches the germline segment, possibly from a read error. The time point denotes: newly diagnosed GD, antithyroid drugs for less than 3 months. RNA isolated from PBMCs was used to make the TCR library. With EDTA tubes as the receptacles, about 10 milliliters of peripheral blood were drawn. Looked up from germline, CDR1 is DFQATT and CDR2 is SNEGSKA (reference sequence). The CDR3 consists of 15 residues. Combining iRepertoire HTBI primers with Arm-PCR of CDR3 regions, the authors built TCR beta libraries. Each CDR3 protein is one row after TCRdb ran MiXCR on the multiplex PCR reads. The sample consists of roughly 380,000 distinct CDR3 sequences, roughly 16% of them appearing once.

The sample was peripheral blood mononuclear cells (PBMCs), taken at new diagnosis, from a patient treated with antithyroid drugs. The gene calls are TRBV20-1 and TRBJ1-5, with TRBD1 matching 8 bases. The origin of this receptor is a female donor with Graves disease. The CDR3, as DNA: TGCAGTGCTAGAGATGACGGGACAGGAAATCGTTTACGCTATTTT. Translated: CSARDDGTGNRLRYF.